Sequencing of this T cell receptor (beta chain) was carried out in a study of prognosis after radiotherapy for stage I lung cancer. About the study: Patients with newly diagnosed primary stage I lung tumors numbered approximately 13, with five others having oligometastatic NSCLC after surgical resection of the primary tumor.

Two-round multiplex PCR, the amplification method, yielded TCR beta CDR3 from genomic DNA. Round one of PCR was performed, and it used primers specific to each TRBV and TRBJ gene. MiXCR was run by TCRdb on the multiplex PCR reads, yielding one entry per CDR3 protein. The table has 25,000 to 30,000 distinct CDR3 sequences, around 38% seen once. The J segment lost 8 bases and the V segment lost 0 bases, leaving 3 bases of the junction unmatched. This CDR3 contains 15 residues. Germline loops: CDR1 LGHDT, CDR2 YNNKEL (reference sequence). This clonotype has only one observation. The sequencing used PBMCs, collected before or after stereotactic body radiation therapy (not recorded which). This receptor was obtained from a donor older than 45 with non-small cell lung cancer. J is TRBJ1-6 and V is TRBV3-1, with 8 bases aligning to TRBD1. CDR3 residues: CASSQDTGGYSPLHF. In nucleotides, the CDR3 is TGTGCCAGCAGCCAAGATACAGGGGGATATTCACCCCTCCACTTT.